A selection of T cell receptor beta chains follows, all from one sample in a study of T cell responses to AZD1222 COVID-19 vaccine. The assay was immunoSEQ multiplex PCR, and TCRdb's table has in-frame clones only and misses some. The sample records about 180,000 clones, more than 75% being singletons. Sample: peripheral blood, taken 28 days after the second AZD1222 dose. All receptors come from an adult who received the AZD1222 COVID-19 vaccine. The CDR3 runs from the conserved cysteine through the conserved F or W. The D gene is left open where the match is weak. Rows give clone size only sometimes, using once, few, many, or a class for an expanded clone.

>TRBV19|-|TRBJ2-2|19|TRBD2
CASSTSLGTSGSTGGELFF
TGTGCCAGTAGTACCTCATTGGGCACTAGCGGGAGCACTGGCGGGGAGCTGTTTTTT
>TRBV2|-|TRBJ1-3|16|-
CASSEFEVPGGNTIYF
TGTGCCAGCAGTGAATTCGAGGTACCCGGTGGAAACACCATATATTTT
>TRBV28|-|TRBJ1-2|15|-
CASSRDLNINYGYTF
TGTGCCAGCAGTCGTGACCTAAATATTAACTATGGCTACACCTTC
>TRBV11-3|-|TRBJ2-7|11|-
CASDIPYEQYF
TGTGCCAGCGATATCCCCTACGAGCAGTACTTC
>TRBV28|-|TRBJ1-2|12|-
CASGLGGYGYTF
TGTGCCAGCGGGCTGGGGGGATATGGCTACACCTTC
>TRBV30|-|TRBJ2-2|15|TRBD2
CAWSLLATNTGELFF
TGTGCCTGGAGCCTACTAGCGACTAACACCGGGGAGCTGTTTTTT
>TRBV6-2/TRBV6-3|-|TRBJ1-2|15|TRBD1
CASSYAGTGGYGYTF
TGTGCCAGCAGTTATGCCGGGACAGGGGGCTATGGCTACACCTTC
>TRBV19|-|TRBJ1-4|14|TRBD1
CASSIQPQGRFLFF
TGTGCCAGTAGTATTCAGCCACAGGGGAGGTTTCTGTTTTTT
>TRBV19|-|TRBJ2-2|15|TRBD1
CASIQGQGESGELFF
TGTGCCAGTATCCAGGGGCAGGGGGAAAGCGGGGAGCTGTTTTTT
>TRBV5-1|-|TRBJ2-2|15|TRBD1
CASSRGQGADGELFF
TGCGCCAGCAGCCGCGGACAGGGGGCGGACGGGGAGCTGTTTTTT
>TRBV4-3|-|TRBJ2-7|13|-
CASSRTAWDEQYF
TGCGCCAGCAGCCGGACCGCGTGGGACGAGCAGTACTTC
>TRBV2|-|TRBJ1-1|16|TRBD1
CASSGKGGPGSTEAFF
TGTGCCAGCAGTGGGAAAGGGGGCCCCGGTAGCACTGAAGCTTTCTTT
>TRBV12-3/TRBV12-4|-|TRBJ1-1|13|-
CASSLRMNTEAFF
TGTGCCAGCAGTCTGCGGATGAACACTGAAGCTTTCTTT
>TRBV24-1|-|TRBJ2-1|15|TRBD1
CATSDHGTGGNEQFF
TGTGCCACCAGTGATCACGGGACAGGGGGGAATGAGCAGTTCTTC
>TRBV6-5|-|TRBJ2-4|12|TRBD1
CASSTGQGPHYF
TGTGCCAGCAGTACCGGACAGGGGCCGCACTACTTC
>TRBV12-3/TRBV12-4|-|TRBJ2-3|13|-
CASSLSGTDTQYF
TGTGCCAGCAGTTTGTCGGGCACAGATACGCAGTATTTT
>TRBV20-1|-|TRBJ1-2|11|-
CSAGDTGRYTF
TGCAGTGCTGGAGACACAGGAAGGTACACCTTC
>TRBV2|once|TRBJ1-2|11|-
CASSETGGYTF
TGTGCCAGCAGTGAAACGGGTGGCTACACCTTC
>TRBV6-2/TRBV6-3|-|TRBJ2-7|14|-
CASSQWGTTYEQYF
TGTGCCAGCAGTCAATGGGGGACCACCTACGAGCAGTACTTC
>TRBV11-2|-|TRBJ2-3|13|-
CASSSGYTDTQYF
TGTGCCAGCAGCTCGGGTTACACAGATACGCAGTATTTT
>TRBV6-5|-|TRBJ2-1|11|-
CASSRDNEQFF
TGTGCCAGCAGTCGGGACAATGAGCAGTTCTTC
>TRBV6-1|-|TRBJ2-2|17|-
CASSGDKFKIRTGELFF
TGTGCCAGCAGTGGGGACAAATTTAAGATAAGAACCGGGGAGCTGTTTTTT
>TRBV6-6|-|TRBJ2-2|14|-
CASSSTPMNGELFF
TGTGCCAGCAGTTCCACCCCGATGAACGGGGAGCTGTTTTTT
>TRBV7-8|-|TRBJ2-5|16|TRBD2
CASRGYRGEGQEAQYF
TGTGCCAGCCGGGGGTACCGGGGGGAGGGCCAAGAGGCCCAGTACTTC
>TRBV28|-|TRBJ2-7|16|TRBD2
CASTSGGGRLSYEQYF
TGTGCCAGCACCTCCGGGGGAGGGCGCCTCTCCTACGAGCAGTACTTC
>TRBV18|-|TRBJ2-3|16|-
CASSPPVAGRGDTQYF
TGTGCCAGCTCACCACCGGTGGCAGGGCGGGGAGATACGCAGTATTTT
>TRBV18|-|TRBJ2-2|14|-
CASSPPGSTGELFF
TGTGCCAGCTCACCACCGGGGAGCACCGGGGAGCTGTTTTTT
>TRBV6-5|once|TRBJ1-3|13|-
CASSYGLGNTIYF
TGTGCCAGCAGTTACGGTCTTGGAAACACCATATATTTT
>TRBV5-4|-|TRBJ2-3|17|TRBD2
CASSQRLAGASTDTQYF
TGTGCCAGCAGCCAGAGACTAGCGGGAGCGAGCACAGATACGCAGTATTTT
>TRBV9|-|TRBJ1-1|15|-
CASSTDRKGSTEAFF
TGTGCCAGCAGCACCGACAGGAAAGGAAGCACTGAAGCTTTCTTT
>TRBV7-8|-|TRBJ2-7|16|-
CASSSRQPHLSYEQYF
TGTGCCAGCAGCTCCCGACAGCCGCACCTCTCCTACGAGCAGTACTTC
>TRBV24-1|-|TRBJ2-7|14|-
CATGGAAPSYEQYF
TGTGCCACCGGAGGGGCAGCCCCCTCCTACGAGCAGTACTTC
>TRBV7-2|-|TRBJ1-3|15|-
CASSLDGYSGNTIYF
TGTGCCAGCAGCTTGGACGGGTACTCTGGAAACACCATATATTTT
>TRBV24-1|-|TRBJ2-7|15|TRBD1
CATSDPGQGSYEQYF
TGTGCCACCAGTGATCCGGGACAGGGGTCCTACGAGCAGTACTTC
>TRBV27|-|TRBJ2-7|14|-
CASRGALATYEQYF
TGTGCCAGCAGGGGAGCGCTGGCTACCTACGAGCAGTACTTC
>TRBV27|-|TRBJ1-4|14|-
CASSFSVIGEKLFF
TGTGCCAGCAGTTTTTCGGTGATCGGTGAAAAACTGTTTTTT
>TRBV4-1|-|TRBJ2-7|14|TRBD2
CASSHGGRDYEQYF
TGCGCCAGCAGCCATGGAGGGAGGGACTACGAGCAGTACTTC
>TRBV7-2|-|TRBJ2-1|17|-
CASSSRVPTTFEDEQFF
TGTGCCAGCAGCTCCCGGGTCCCAACAACCTTCGAGGATGAGCAGTTCTTC
>TRBV2|-|TRBJ1-2|12|-
CASSEDSRGYTF
TGTGCCAGCAGTGAAGACTCCCGTGGCTACACCTTC
>TRBV9|-|TRBJ2-5|16|-
CASSAKQGTFQETQYF
TGTGCCAGCAGCGCGAAACAGGGCACTTTCCAAGAGACCCAGTACTTC
>TRBV2|few|TRBJ2-1|15|-
CASSESGGLKNEQFF
TGTGCCAGCAGTGAATCCGGCGGGTTAAAGAATGAGCAGTTCTTC
>TRBV5-1|-|TRBJ2-6|17|-
CASSLTGLAAGANVLTF
TGCGCCAGCAGCCTGACAGGGTTAGCGGCTGGGGCCAACGTCCTGACTTTC
>TRBV7-2|-|TRBJ1-1|15|-
CASSLDPQGLPEAFF
TGTGCCAGCAGTTTAGACCCACAGGGATTACCTGAAGCTTTCTTT
>TRBV6-2/TRBV6-3|-|TRBJ2-1|14|TRBD2
CASSGTSGFNEQFF
TGTGCCAGCAGCGGGACTAGCGGTTTCAATGAGCAGTTCTTC
>TRBV6-5|-|TRBJ1-1|15|TRBD1
CASSSTGGGYTEAFF
TGTGCCAGCAGCTCTACAGGGGGCGGGTACACTGAAGCTTTCTTT
>TRBV6-5|-|TRBJ2-7|14|TRBD1
CASSRDRVAYEQYF
TGTGCCAGCAGTCGAGACAGGGTCGCCTACGAGCAGTACTTC
>TRBV5-1|-|TRBJ2-7|21|TRBD2
CASSLGWTVGASGRAHSRQYF
TGCGCCAGCAGCTTGGGGTGGACAGTAGGTGCTAGCGGGAGGGCCCATTCCAGGCAGTACTTC
>TRBV2|-|TRBJ2-7|16|TRBD1
CASSAYAGQGAYEQYF
TGTGCCAGCAGTGCCTATGCGGGACAGGGGGCGTACGAGCAGTACTTC
>TRBV18|-|TRBJ1-1|14|-
CASSPADSSAEAFF
TGTGCCAGCTCACCAGCCGACAGCAGCGCTGAAGCTTTCTTT
>TRBV12-3/TRBV12-4|-|TRBJ2-7|13|-
CASSFAGFSEQYF
TGTGCCAGCAGTTTTGCGGGATTCAGCGAGCAGTACTTC
>TRBV7-9|-|TRBJ2-2|16|TRBD1
CASSLALQGDTGELFF
TGTGCCAGCAGCTTAGCCCTACAGGGGGACACCGGGGAGCTGTTTTTT
>TRBV7-9|-|TRBJ2-7|15|-
CASSRGRLSPYEQYF
TGTGCCAGCAGCCGGGGCCGACTCTCACCCTACGAGCAGTACTTC
>TRBV19|-|TRBJ2-1|15|-
CASSLTTSSYNEQFF
TGTGCCAGTAGCTTGACAACCAGCTCCTACAATGAGCAGTTCTTC
>TRBV28|-|TRBJ2-7|14|TRBD1
CASSRQGGFYEQYF
TGTGCCAGCAGCCGACAGGGTGGGTTTTACGAGCAGTACTTC
>TRBV11-2|-|TRBJ2-1|15|-
CASSLVHNSYNEQFF
TGTGCCAGCAGCTTAGTCCATAACTCCTACAATGAGCAGTTCTTC